This TCR beta chain is drawn from a study of vaccination effects on CD4 cells after COVID-19. At the level of the study: Each participant received a vaccine that was either BNT162b2 or mRNA-1273, given as two doses. Notes on the study in general: From healthy vaccinees, only 1 of 255 vaccine-induced clones also reacted to common cold coronaviruses.

Germline lookup yields CDR1 SGHTA and CDR2 FQGNSA. This CDR3 contains 11 residues. The V end was cut by 2 bases, the J end by 4 bases, with 2 bases between. Clones were sequenced by immunoSEQ multiplex PCR, and TCRdb holds only the in-frame ones, with some missing. The sample shows approximately 54,000 clones, 75% to 90% of them seen only once. With respect to this clone: The antigen is undetermined.

ViraFEST assay sequencing came after antigen-specific CD4+ T cells were expanded with viral peptide pools. After more than 8 days in culture, the CD4+ T cells were isolated. This clonotype originated in a human donor who received a COVID-19 vaccine. This chain joins TRBV7-2 and TRBJ2-5, with D unclear. The starting material was CD4+ T cells from PBMCs cultured with HCoV-229E spike peptides, obtained before COVID-19 vaccination. CDR3 loop: CASSLTETQYF. CDR3 coding DNA: TGTGCCAGCAGCTTAACAGAGACCCAGTACTTC. Variable domain in full (rest from reference TRBV7-2 and TRBJ2-5): GAGVSQSPSNKVTEKGKDVELRCDPISGHTALYWYRQSLGQGLEFLIYFQGNSAPDKSGLPSDRFSAERTGGSVSTLTIQRTQQEDSAVYLCASSLTETQYFGPGTRLLVL.